Each of the 14 T cell receptor beta chains below was sequenced from the same sample in a study of Ad26.COV2.S vaccination and SARS-CoV-2 variants. Some clones are missing from TCRdb's copy, which holds only in-frame ones; the method was immunoSEQ multiplex PCR. The sample shows 400,000 or so clones, approximately 90% of them seen only once. Noted treatment: about 20 received Ad26.COV2.S at low or high dose, single or two shots; roughly 5 received placebo; per-sample allocation not given. After the first vaccine or placebo injection, samples were drawn on day 63. The source material was peripheral blood, sampled in a trial of Ad26.COV2.S vaccine versus placebo. All receptors derive from a person between 18 and 65 years old who received the Ad26.COV2.S COVID-19 vaccine or a placebo.

This chain uses TRBV6-6 with TRBJ2-1; maybe TRBD2 (5 bases). CDR3 length equals 14 residues. The germline V gene encodes CDR1 MNHNY and CDR2 SVGAGI (reference sequence). Trimming cost V 6 bases and J 6 bases, with 15 bases left between them. This CDR3 reads CASSLLGGGNEQFF. CDR3 in DNA: TGTGCCAGCAGCCTTCTCGGAGGAGGCAATGAGCAGTTCTTC.

This clone came up once. The CDR3, as DNA: TGTGCCAGCAGCCACTGGGGGGGTTCTCAGCAAGAGACCCAGTACTTC. Its translation: CASSHWGGSQQETQYF. The chain is built from TRBV7-2 and TRBJ2-5; 7 bases agree with TRBD2. The CDR3 contains 16 residues. Germline V lookup: CDR1 SGHTA, CDR2 FQGNSA. With V trimmed by 5 bases and J by 2 bases, 11 bases remained unmatched.

J is TRBJ2-1 and V is TRBV4-1, with 11 bases that match TRBD2. The germline CDR1 and CDR2 sequences are MGHRA and YSYEKL. The CDR3 loop spans 16 amino acids. Trimming removed 0 bases from V and 7 bases from J; junction bases left unmatched: 5. The CDR3 nucleotides are TGCGCCAGCAGCCAAGAGGTAGCGGGGGGGTGGAATGAGCAGTTCTTC. This encodes CASSQEVAGGWNEQFF.

The chain uses TRBV3-1 (or the pseudogene TRBV3-2) and TRBJ1-1, with D uncertain. The germline V gene encodes CDR1 LGHDT and CDR2 YNNKEL (reference sequence). The CDR3 spans 14 residues. Trimming took 4 bases from V and 5 from J, leaving 14 bases between them. This chain's CDR3 is CASSRLQKSTEAFF. The CDR3 coding sequence is TGTGCCAGCAGCCGTCTTCAAAAGTCAACTGAAGCTTTCTTT.

The rearrangement uses TRBV6-5 and TRBJ2-7; TRBD1 is a possible D gene (6 bases). The CDR3 totals 13 residues. CDR1 and CDR2 (germline): MNHEY, SVGAGI. V was cut by 10 bases and J by 3 bases, with 16 bases left in between. CDR3 loop: CATRQAGVYEQYF. CDR3 nucleotide sequence: TGTGCCACCAGACAGGCCGGGGTCTACGAGCAGTACTTC.

The chain employs TRBV5-1 and TRBJ1-2, with TRBD1 identical over 7 bases. CDR3 length: 14 residues. The germline V gene has CDR1 SGHRS and CDR2 YFSETQ. The V segment lost 0 bases and the J segment 8 bases; nucleotides outside the gene matches: 7. The CDR3 DNA follows: TGCGCCAGCAGCTTGGGGACAGGAGTGGAAGGCTACACCTTC. Amino acids: CASSLGTGVEGYTF. Filled out from reference TRBV5-1 and TRBJ1-2, the complete variable domain reads KAGVTQTPRYLIKTRGQQVTLSCSPISGHRSVSWYQQTPGQGLQFLFEYFSETQRNKGNFPGRFSGRQFSNSRSEMNVSTLELGDSALYLCASSLGTGVEGYTFGSGTRLTVV.

The CDR3 reads CATEGVSGYTF. In DNA form, the CDR3 reads TGTGCCACCGAGGGGGTCTCTGGCTACACCTTC. V is TRBV10-3 and J is TRBJ1-2; D possibly corresponds to TRBD1 (6 bases). The length of the CDR3 is 11 residues. Trimming left V 10 bases short and J 7 bases short, with 13 bases between. CDR1 is ENHRY and CDR2 is SYGVKD in the germline V gene.

This chain connects TRBV5-6 to TRBJ1-1, with D tentatively TRBD1 (5 bases). Germline values: CDR1 SGHDT, CDR2 YYEEEE. The CDR3 has 15 residues. V was pared by 1 base and J by 3 bases, with 13 bases between. The CDR3 sequence: CASSLLDREYTEAFF. The DNA of the CDR3 is TGTGCCAGCAGCTTGCTCGACAGAGAGTACACTGAAGCTTTCTTT.

The chain has TRBV10-3 and TRBJ1-1; TRBD1 matches at 9 bases. J was trimmed by 3 bases and V by 10 bases; bases with no gene match: 15. The CDR3 has 16 residues. Germline CDR1 ENHRY, CDR2 SYGVKD. The CDR3, as DNA: TGTGCCACCTACGAACCGGGACAGGGTAGGTACACTGAAGCTTTCTTT. Translation: CATYEPGQGRYTEAFF.

This clone appeared once. The chain couples TRBV6-5 to TRBJ1-3; 7 bases agree with TRBD1. Germline V gives CDR1 MNHEY, CDR2 SVGAGI. J lost 11 bases, V lost 7 bases, and 5 bases had no gene match. The CDR3 spans 11 residues. CDR3: CASTTGASIYF. CDR3 sequence (DNA): TGTGCCAGCACTACAGGGGCTTCCATATATTTT.

The rearrangement joins TRBV4-1 to TRBJ1-2; D unresolved. V was pared by 1 base and J by 1 base, with 13 bases between. This CDR3 spans 16 amino acids. The germline V gene has CDR1 MGHRA and CDR2 YSYEKL. DNA of the CDR3: TGCGCCAGCAGCCAAGGACTTCGAACCAGTAACTATGGCTACACCTTC. It yields the protein CASSQGLRTSNYGYTF.

This chain uses TRBV5-1 with TRBJ2-2; D might be TRBD2 (6 bases). The V and J ends lost 2 bases and 5 bases respectively, with 13 bases between them. This CDR3 contains 15 residues. Germline V gene data show CDR1 as SGHRS and CDR2 as YFSETQ. This CDR3 reads CASSFTAGPTGELFF. DNA of the CDR3: TGCGCCAGCAGCTTTACCGCGGGGCCTACCGGGGAGCTGTTTTTT.

This sequence joins TRBV7-9 and TRBJ2-7; D remains ambiguous. The V end was cut by 4 bases, the J end by 0 bases, with 7 bases between. The CDR3 length is 13 residues. CDR1 is SEHNR and CDR2 is FQNEAQ in the germline V gene (reference sequence). In DNA, the CDR3 is TGTGCCAGCAGCTCCAGGAGCTCCTACGAGCAGTACTTC. Protein product: CASSSRSSYEQYF.

This chain connects TRBV4-2 to TRBJ1-2, with no clear D. Germline assignment: CDR1 LGHNA and CDR2 YNFKEQ. This CDR3 contains 16 residues. V was trimmed by 4 bases and J by 5 bases, leaving 20 bases between them. CDR3 sequence (DNA): TGTGCCAGCAGCCCAGAGTATTCGCCCTCTTTTTATGGCTACACCTTC. Its protein is CASSPEYSPSFYGYTF.